Listed below are T cell receptor beta chains from one sample, sequenced in a study of a mutant IDH1 vaccine in newly diagnosed glioma. The repertoire was sequenced with immunoSEQ multiplex PCR; TCRdb's copy has only in-frame clones and lacks some. The data show tens of thousands of clones, with around 82% seen just once and over 4.5% held by the top ten. Antigens for these TCRs are unknown. Material: PBMCs, obtained from a glioma patient whose treatment included an IDH1 peptide vaccine. The receptors originated from a man aged 40-49 years with glioma. Both conserved end residues are part of each CDR3. Each record gives: CDR3 length, D gene, V gene, J gene, clone size, CDR3 protein, CDR3 DNA. D genes are given only for firm matches. Size is stated for part of the rows, as once, few or many counts, or as a class when the clone is expanded.

16,.,TRBV7-9,TRBJ2-2,.,CASSLFGRLNTGELFF,TGTGCCAGCAGCTTATTTGGGCGTCTGAACACCGGGGAGCTGTTTTTT
14,.,TRBV18,TRBJ1-1,.,CASSPSAGVTEAFF,TGTGCCAGCTCACCATCTGCAGGGGTCACTGAAGCTTTCTTT
15,.,TRBV10-3,TRBJ2-3,once,CAISDGGARTDTQYF,TGTGCCATCAGTGATGGGGGGGCCCGCACAGATACGCAGTATTTT
13,.,TRBV5-5,TRBJ1-2,.,CASSLSGGGGYTF,TGTGCCAGCAGCTTGTCGGGGGGAGGTGGCTACACCTTC
15,.,TRBV5-1,TRBJ1-1,.,CASMGGWDTNTEAFF,TGCGCCAGCATGGGGGGCTGGGATACGAACACTGAAGCTTTCTTT
14,.,TRBV11-3,TRBJ2-2,.,CASRAGSNTGELFF,TGTGCCAGCCGCGCGGGGTCGAACACCGGGGAGCTGTTTTTT
15,TRBD1,TRBV6-1,TRBJ1-2,once,CASSMDRGTNYGYTF,TGTGCCAGCAGCATGGACAGGGGGACTAACTATGGCTACACCTTC
15,.,TRBV6-1,TRBJ1-1,.,CASSEGEGGGDEAFF,TGTGCCAGCAGTGAAGGGGAGGGCGGCGGGGATGAAGCTTTCTTT
15,TRBD2,TRBV5-1,TRBJ2-3,few,CASSYTGLPTDTQYF,TGCGCCAGCAGCTACACGGGACTACCAACAGATACGCAGTATTTT
14,.,TRBV5-6,TRBJ2-7,.,CASRYTGLEYEQYF,TGTGCCAGCAGATATACAGGGCTTGAATACGAGCAGTACTTC
14,TRBD1,TRBV5-1,TRBJ1-1,.,CASSPEGQGATAFF,TGCGCCAGCAGCCCGGAGGGACAGGGGGCCACAGCTTTCTTT
15,.,TRBV27,TRBJ1-1,few,CASSLKGVANTEAFF,TGTGCCAGCAGTTTAAAAGGGGTCGCGAACACTGAAGCTTTCTTT
14,TRBD1,TRBV5-6,TRBJ1-2,.,CASSLWTGHYGYTF,TGTGCCAGCAGCCTCTGGACAGGACACTATGGCTACACCTTC
15,TRBD1,TRBV2,TRBJ2-7,.,CASSNRDSLTYEQYF,TGTGCCAGCAGCAACCGGGACAGCTTAACCTACGAGCAGTACTTC
15,.,TRBV19,TRBJ1-6,.,CASSIRAEYNSPLHF,TGTGCCAGTAGTATACGGGCAGAGTATAATTCACCCCTCCACTTT
15,.,TRBV2,TRBJ1-1,.,CASRSEGTPNTEAFF,TGTGCCAGCAGATCAGAGGGGACCCCGAACACTGAAGCTTTCTTT
14,TRBD1,TRBV6-1,TRBJ2-2,.,CASSQTGATGELFF,TGTGCCAGCTCCCAGACAGGGGCCACCGGGGAGCTGTTTTTT
17,.,TRBV18,TRBJ1-5,.,CASSPVAGSRGDQPQHF,TGTGCCAGCTCACCAGTGGCGGGATCTCGGGGCGATCAGCCCCAGCATTTT
14,TRBD2,TRBV7-7,TRBJ2-1,once,CASSSGTSGTEQFF,TGTGCTAGCAGTTCCGGGACTAGCGGAACTGAGCAGTTCTTC
17,TRBD1,TRBV19,TRBJ1-1,few,CASSMGFLRGLGTEAFF,TGTGCCAGTAGTATGGGGTTCCTCAGGGGGCTGGGAACTGAAGCTTTCTTT
13,.,TRBV19,TRBJ1-5,few,CASRHGRNQPQHF,TGTGCCAGTCGACATGGAAGGAATCAGCCCCAGCATTTT
15,TRBD2,TRBV18,TRBJ2-7,.,CASSPSPRLAHEQYF,TGTGCCAGCTCACCCTCCCCGCGACTAGCCCACGAGCAGTACTTC
15,.,TRBV4-2,TRBJ2-5,.,CASSQAGGVKETQYF,TGTGCCAGCAGCCAAGCAGGGGGGGTAAAAGAGACCCAGTACTTC
13,TRBD1,TRBV7-9,TRBJ2-7,.,CASSRTGSDEQYF,TGTGCCAGCAGCCGGACAGGGAGCGACGAGCAGTACTTC
15,.,TRBV5-6,TRBJ2-7,once,CASSLARKEAYEQYF,TGTGCCAGCAGCTTGGCCAGGAAGGAGGCCTACGAGCAGTACTTC
15,.,TRBV5-1,TRBJ2-5,.,CASSLANGGRETQYF,TGCGCCAGCAGCTTGGCCAACGGGGGTCGAGAGACCCAGTACTTC
16,TRBD1,TRBV6-5,TRBJ1-4,few,CASSYSVRQGNEKLFF,TGTGCCAGCAGTTACTCGGTTCGACAGGGGAATGAAAAACTGTTTTTT
15,.,TRBV7-9,TRBJ2-5,few,CASSSLDADQETQYF,TGTGCCAGCAGCTCCCTTGATGCAGATCAAGAGACCCAGTACTTC
15,.,TRBV19,TRBJ1-1,.,CASSIIQGGNTEAFF,TGTGCCAGTAGTATAATTCAGGGCGGGAACACTGAAGCTTTCTTT
16,TRBD1,TRBV5-6,TRBJ1-4,.,CASSSGQGRQYEKLFF,TGTGCCAGCAGCTCAGGACAGGGCCGCCAATATGAAAAACTGTTTTTT
15,TRBD1,TRBV5-5,TRBJ1-1,.,CASSWDRAADTEAFF,TGTGCCAGCTCGTGGGACAGGGCGGCGGACACTGAAGCTTTCTTT
13,TRBD2,TRBV7-9,TRBJ2-5,.,CASSAGGQETQYF,TGTGCCAGCTCCGCGGGGGGGCAAGAGACCCAGTACTTC
15,TRBD2,TRBV6-1,TRBJ2-1,once,CASIGLAGAYNEQFF,TGTGCCAGCATCGGACTAGCGGGGGCCTACAATGAGCAGTTCTTC
14,.,TRBV6-5,TRBJ1-4,.,CASRRTRSNEKLFF,TGTGCCAGCAGAAGGACCCGGAGTAATGAAAAACTGTTTTTT
16,.,TRBV5-4,TRBJ2-3,.,CASSLVPGLSTDTQYF,TGTGCCAGCAGCTTGGTACCAGGGCTAAGCACAGATACGCAGTATTTT
15,.,TRBV19,TRBJ2-5,.,CASSIVFGVRETQYF,TGTGCCAGTAGTATAGTTTTTGGGGTCCGGGAGACCCAGTACTTC
15,.,TRBV11-2,TRBJ2-7,once,CASSPHGGSPYEQYF,TGTGCCAGCAGCCCCCACGGAGGGTCCCCCTACGAGCAGTACTTC
17,TRBD2,TRBV9,TRBJ2-2,.,CASSVGAGGLNNGELFF,TGTGCCAGCAGCGTAGGTGCGGGGGGGCTCAACAACGGGGAGCTGTTTTTT
13,.,TRBV15,TRBJ1-2,.,CATSGRVNYGYTF,TGTGCCACCAGCGGCAGGGTTAACTATGGCTACACCTTC
15,.,TRBV2,TRBJ1-6,.,CASSGRDRYNSPLHF,TGTGCCAGCAGTGGAAGGGACCGATATAATTCACCCCTCCACTTT
15,.,TRBV7-8,TRBJ1-5,.,CASSLDQGRNQPQHF,TGTGCCAGCAGCTTAGACCAGGGACGCAATCAGCCCCAGCATTTT
17,TRBD2,TRBV9,TRBJ2-5,.,CASSSLRGGRSQETQYF,TGTGCCAGCAGCTCCCTCCGGGGGGGTAGGTCCCAAGAGACCCAGTACTTC
15,.,TRBV4-1,TRBJ1-3,.,CASSSAGGSGNTIYF,TGCGCCAGCAGCTCAGCGGGCGGATCTGGAAACACCATATATTTT
13,.,TRBV6-5,TRBJ2-7,once,CASSYLGGYEQYF,TGTGCCAGCAGTTACTTAGGGGGGTACGAGCAGTACTTC
13,.,TRBV6-4,TRBJ1-1,.,CASSDSMNTEAFF,TGTGCCAGCAGTGACTCCATGAACACTGAAGCTTTCTTT
14,.,TRBV6-5,TRBJ2-7,.,CASRIDSARVEQYF,TGTGCCAGCAGGATTGACAGTGCTCGGGTCGAGCAGTACTTC
14,.,TRBV14,TRBJ2-3,once,CASSRTGTSDTQYF,TGTGCCAGCAGCCGTACCGGGACTTCAGATACGCAGTATTTT
14,TRBD1,TRBV29-1,TRBJ1-1,few,CSGQGDGFGTEAFF,TGCAGTGGACAGGGGGACGGGTTCGGGACTGAAGCTTTCTTT